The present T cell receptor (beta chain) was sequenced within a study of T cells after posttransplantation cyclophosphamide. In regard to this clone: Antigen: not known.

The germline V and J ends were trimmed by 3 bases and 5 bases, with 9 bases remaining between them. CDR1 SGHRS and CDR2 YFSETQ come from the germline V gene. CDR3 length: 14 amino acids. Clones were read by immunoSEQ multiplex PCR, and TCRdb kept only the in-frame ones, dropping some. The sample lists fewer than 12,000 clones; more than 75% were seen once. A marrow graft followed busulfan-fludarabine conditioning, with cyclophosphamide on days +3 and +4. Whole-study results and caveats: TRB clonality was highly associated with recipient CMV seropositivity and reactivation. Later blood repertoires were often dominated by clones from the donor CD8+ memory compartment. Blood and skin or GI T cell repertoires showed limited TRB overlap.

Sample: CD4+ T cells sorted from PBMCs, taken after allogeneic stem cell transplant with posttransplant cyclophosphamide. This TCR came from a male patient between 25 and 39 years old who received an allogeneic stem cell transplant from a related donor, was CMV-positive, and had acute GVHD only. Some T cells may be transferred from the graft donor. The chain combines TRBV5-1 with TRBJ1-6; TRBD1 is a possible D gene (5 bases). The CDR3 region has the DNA TGCGCCAGCAGCTCCATGACAGATAATTCACCCCTCCACTTT. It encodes CASSSMTDNSPLHF.